This passage covers 28 T cell receptor beta chains from one sample sequenced in a study of T-cell memory formation after mild COVID-19. TCRdb re-called the 5' RACE reads with MiXCR, one entry per CDR3 protein. The profile shows 550,000 to 700,000 distinct CDR3 sequences, approximately 15% of them singletons. The sequenced sample consisted of PBMCs or a T cell subset sorted from them (not recorded which). Receptor source: an adult woman who had mild COVID-19 (a few samples of this study predate the infection). Cell type and time point are not known.

This clonotype was recorded a few times. The chain combines TRBV29-1 with TRBJ1-1; maybe TRBD1 (5 bases). The V gene lost 3 bases and the J gene lost 1 base, with 9 bases spanning the gap. CDR1 is SQVTM, CDR2 ANQGSEA, per germline. The length of the CDR3 is 13 residues. This chain's CDR3 is CSVEPGANTEAFF. The CDR3 DNA reads TGCAGCGTTGAGCCCGGGGCGAACACTGAAGCTTTCTTT.

This chain joins TRBV27 and TRBJ1-1; 7 bases are shared with TRBD1. Germline trimming cut 3 bases from V and 7 bases from J; bases unmatched to any gene: 8. Germline lookup yields CDR1 MNHEY and CDR2 SMNVEV (reference sequence). This CDR3 contains 14 residues. The CDR3 region is CASSFLGQDGEAFF. DNA for the CDR3: TGTGCCAGCAGTTTTCTAGGACAGGACGGTGAAGCTTTCTTT.

This chain uses TRBV6-1 with TRBJ1-2, with D hard to call. Per the germline V gene, CDR1 is MNHNS and CDR2 is SASEGT. Trimming removed 3 bases from V and 0 bases from J, with 8 bases in between. The CDR3 extends over 14 amino acids. The CDR3 bases are TGTGCCAGCAGTGAGCTGCATTCTAACTATGGCTACACCTTC. Translating gives CASSELHSNYGYTF.

This clonotype was detected ten times or more. The V and J genes are TRBV2 and TRBJ2-1; TRBD2 matches 9 bases. With 6 bases clipped from V and 12 bases from J, the junction kept 9 bases outside the gene matches. Germline values: CDR1 SNHLY, CDR2 FYNNEI. The CDR3 length is 13 residues. The CDR3 protein is CASRGLAAVGQFF. The CDR3 region has the DNA TGTGCCAGCAGGGGACTAGCCGCCGTAGGGCAGTTCTTC. Drawing the rest from reference TRBV2 and TRBJ2-1, the complete variable domain is EPEVTQTPSHQVTQMGQEVILRCVPISNHLYFYWYRQILGQKVEFLVSFYNNEISEKSEIFDDQFSVERPDGSNFTLKIRSTKLEDSAMYFCASRGLAAVGQFFGPGTRLTVL.

The rearrangement links TRBV19 to TRBJ2-3, with D possibly being TRBD2 (5 bases). V was trimmed by 3 bases and J by 5 bases, leaving 15 bases between them. This CDR3 region has 15 residues. Germline V lookup: CDR1 LNHDA, CDR2 SQIVND (reference sequence). The CDR3: CASSISLWERDTQYF. The CDR3 DNA follows: TGTGCCAGTAGTATCAGTTTGTGGGAGCGAGATACGCAGTATTTT.

This rearrangement joins TRBV5-1 to TRBJ2-1; D ambiguous. Germline CDR1 reads SGHRS; CDR2 reads YFSETQ. V was clipped by 0 bases and J by 4 bases, with 11 bases between them. CDR3 length equals 15 residues. The CDR3 bases are TGCGCCAGCAGCTTGGCGGCTAGTCGGTACAATGAGCAGTTCTTC. Its protein is CASSLAASRYNEQFF.

V usage is TRBV7-2 and J usage is TRBJ2-2; D is unresolved. With 5 bases removed from V and 8 bases from J, the gap between germline ends came to 18 bases. CDR3 length: 15 residues. Germline CDR1 is SGHTA and CDR2 is FQGNSA. The chain's CDR3 is CASSPPGYAGGELFF. The CDR3 bases are TGTGCCAGCAGCCCCCCCGGTTACGCCGGGGGGGAGCTGTTTTTT.

The V call is TRBV7-2, the J call TRBJ1-2; D not resolved. V was cut by 1 base and J by 4 bases, with 10 bases left in between. The CDR3 extends over 14 amino acids. In germline, CDR1 is SGHTA, CDR2 FQGNSA. CDR3 coding DNA: TGTGCCAGCAGCTTAGAGGGCATCCTCTATGGCTACACCTTC. It is translated as CASSLEGILYGYTF.

V usage is TRBV24-1 and J usage is TRBJ2-7, with D maybe TRBD1 (6 bases). The germline V gene encodes CDR1 KGHDR and CDR2 SFDVKD. There are 15 residues in the CDR3. Trimming took off 0 bases at V and 6 bases at J, with 14 bases between the two ends. The chain's CDR3 is CATSDLKRGTGEQYF. In DNA, the CDR3 is TGTGCCACCAGTGATTTGAAGAGGGGGACGGGCGAGCAGTACTTC.

The chain has TRBV7-3 and TRBJ2-3; D remains unclear. V was cut by 3 bases and J by 3 bases, with 13 bases left in between. The length of the CDR3 is 15 residues. The germline V gene encodes CDR1 SGHTA and CDR2 FQGTGA. CDR3 in amino acids: CASSLGQFGTDTQYF. DNA of the CDR3: TGTGCCAGCAGCTTGGGCCAGTTCGGGACAGATACGCAGTATTTT. The whole variable domain, remainder taken from reference TRBV7-3 and TRBJ2-3, is GAGVSQTPSNKVTEKGKYVELRCDPISGHTALYWYRQSLGQGPEFLIYFQGTGAADDSGLPNDRFFAVRPEGSVSTLKIQRTERGDSAVYLCASSLGQFGTDTQYFGPGTRLTVL.

This clonotype was counted between two and nine times. The genes are TRBV5-1 and TRBJ2-3; TRBD1 matches 10 bases. The CDR3 contains 15 residues. The V and J ends lost 3 bases and 4 bases, in that order; junction bases with no gene match: 5. Germline values: CDR1 SGHRS, CDR2 YFSETQ. CDR3 amino acids: CASSWGTGDADTQYF. CDR3 coding DNA: TGCGCCAGCAGCTGGGGGACAGGGGACGCAGATACGCAGTATTTT.

This sequence joins TRBV10-3 and TRBJ2-1; 10 bases are shared with TRBD2. Germline V CDR1 and CDR2: ENHRY, SYGVKD. The CDR3 consists of 16 residues. V lost 2 bases and J lost 9; bases outside the gene matches: 10. DNA of the CDR3: TGTGCCATCAGTGAGCGCCCTAGCGGGAGCGAAGGTGAGCAGTTCTTC. Amino acid sequence: CAISERPSGSEGEQFF.

This chain links TRBV12-3 or TRBV12-4 with TRBJ2-1; 8 nucleotides match TRBD1. This CDR3 contains 16 residues. The V gene end was trimmed by 5 bases and the J gene end by 0 bases; junction bases not matched to a gene: 6. The CDR3 here is CASSLPGGGSYNEQFF. CDR3 DNA sequence: TGTGCCAGCAGTCTCCCAGGGGGCGGCTCCTACAATGAGCAGTTCTTC.

This chain connects TRBV5-1 to TRBJ1-1; D not resolved. Germline V gene sequence: CDR1 SGHRS, CDR2 YFSETQ. This CDR3 is built from 14 residues. The V gene lost 1 base and the J gene lost 0 bases, with 7 bases spanning the gap. The CDR3 sequence: CASSLYFMNTEAFF. In nucleotides, the CDR3 is TGCGCCAGCAGCTTGTACTTCATGAACACTGAAGCTTTCTTT.

This clonotype was seen more than once but under ten times. The chain recombines TRBV14 with TRBJ1-1; no definite D call. Germline CDR1 is SGHDN and CDR2 is FVKESK. This CDR3 region has 17 residues. V gave up 1 base and J gave up 1 base, with 16 bases separating them. The CDR3 here is CASSQAQGLLSNTEAFF. The CDR3 DNA is TGTGCCAGCAGCCAAGCGCAAGGGCTCCTGTCGAACACTGAAGCTTTCTTT.

The chain employs TRBV6-5 and TRBJ2-1, with 9 positions matching TRBD1. Germline lookup yields CDR1 MNHEY and CDR2 SVGAGI. The CDR3 sequence is 15 residues long. V trimming: 6 bases; J trimming: 9 bases; junction bases outside the gene matches: 12. CDR3 bases: TGTGCCAGCAGCCCTGGGACAGGGATATTATCTGAGCAGTTCTTC. It codes for CASSPGTGILSEQFF.

The V and J genes are TRBV18 and TRBJ2-2; 10 bases are a match to TRBD2. The germline V gene encodes CDR1 KGHSH and CDR2 LQKENI. Losses at the gene ends were 5 bases for V and 6 bases for J; bases not matched to a gene: 9. The CDR3 consists of 16 residues. The CDR3 reads CASSTRALAGAGELFF. In DNA form, the CDR3 reads TGTGCCAGCTCAACAAGGGCCCTAGCGGGAGCCGGGGAGCTGTTTTTT. Full variable domain (outside the CDR3, taken from reference TRBV18 and TRBJ2-2): NAGVMQNPRHLVRRRGQEARLRCSPMKGHSHVYWYRQLPEEGLKFMVYLQKENIIDESGMPKERFSAEFPKEGPSILRIQQVVRGDSAAYFCASSTRALAGAGELFFGEGSRLTVL.

The chain uses TRBV6-2 or TRBV6-3 and TRBJ1-1, with TRBD1 matching over 8 bases. The trim removed 5 bases at V and 7 bases at J, leaving 0 bases unmatched. Germline lookup yields CDR1 MNHEY and CDR2 SVGEGT. There are 11 residues in the CDR3. CDR3 in amino acids: CASSDRGEAFF. The CDR3 DNA reads TGTGCCAGCAGTGACAGGGGTGAAGCTTTCTTT.

A few counts support this clonotype. The chain couples TRBV18 to TRBJ2-7; D unclear. Germline loops: CDR1 KGHSH, CDR2 LQKENI. This CDR3 is built from 12 residues. Trimming left V 3 bases short and J 3 bases short, with 6 bases between. CDR3 nucleotides: TGTGCCAGCTCACCCGACAACTACGAGCAGTACTTC. It translates to CASSPDNYEQYF.

V and J are TRBV5-1 and TRBJ2-3, with 12 bases lining up with TRBD2. V lost 1 base, J lost 1 base, and 7 bases stayed unmatched. This CDR3 is built from 18 residues. Looked up from germline, CDR1 is SGHRS and CDR2 is YFSETQ. The CDR3 coding sequence is TGCGCCAGCAGCTTGCCGCTAGCGGGGGGGCACGGCACAGATACGCAGTATTTT. Protein: CASSLPLAGGHGTDTQYF.

The rearrangement uses TRBV9 and TRBJ2-1; 11 nucleotides agree with TRBD1. Germline-derived CDR1 and CDR2 are SGDLS and YYNGEE. V shed 4 bases and J 7 bases; nucleotides not matched to a gene: 13. The CDR3 is made up of 17 amino acids. The chain's CDR3 is CASSPGQGAFGLNEQFF. The DNA of the CDR3 is TGTGCCAGCAGCCCAGGACAGGGGGCTTTTGGTTTGAATGAGCAGTTCTTC.

The J gene is TRBJ1-5, the V gene TRBV12-3 or TRBV12-4; D possibly corresponds to TRBD1 (5 bases). V lost 3 bases and J 6 bases, leaving 9 bases between the germline ends. This CDR3 has 13 amino acids. The CDR3 protein is CASSFRRAQPQHF. The CDR3 region has the DNA TGTGCCAGCAGTTTTCGCAGGGCTCAGCCCCAGCATTTT.

The chain employs TRBV29-1 and TRBJ1-1; unclear D gene. Trimming cost V 7 bases and J 10 bases, with 16 bases left between them. This CDR3 is built from 11 residues. From germline, CDR1 is SQVTM and CDR2 ANQGSEA. The CDR3 DNA follows: TGCAGCGGGGAAGGTGCCGGCGGAGCTTTCTTT. This translates into CSGEGAGGAFF.

This clonotype has a handful of counts. This chain uses TRBV29-1 with TRBJ2-1; D is possibly TRBD1 (5 bases). CDR1 and CDR2 from the germline V gene are SQVTM and ANQGSEA. V gave up 7 bases and J gave up 3 bases, with 10 bases separating them. This CDR3 is 12 amino acids long. In nucleotides, the CDR3 is TGCAGCGCGACAGAATACTACAATGAGCAGTTCTTC. It is translated as CSATEYYNEQFF.

This clonotype was observed a few times. V usage is TRBV12-3 or TRBV12-4 and J usage is TRBJ1-5; 7 bases agree with TRBD1. The CDR3 is made up of 19 amino acids. V lost 2 bases, J lost 0 bases, and 13 bases stayed unmatched. This chain's CDR3 is CASSLSSMRTGYSNQPQHF. CDR3 DNA sequence: TGTGCCAGCAGTTTATCTTCGATGAGGACAGGATATAGCAATCAGCCCCAGCATTTT.

The chain couples TRBV9 to TRBJ1-1, with 7 bases identical to TRBD1. The CDR3 consists of 16 residues. Germline V CDR1 and CDR2: SGDLS, YYNGEE. V dropped 4 bases and J dropped 6; count of bases not matched to a gene: 15. Here the CDR3 DNA reads TGTGCCAGCAGCTCCCCAGAAACAGGGGTTTGGTCTGAAGCTTTCTTT. Protein product: CASSSPETGVWSEAFF.

J is TRBJ1-4 and V is TRBV20-1; 8 bases match TRBD1. The CDR3 covers 13 residues. V lost 2 bases and J lost 13; bases outside the gene matches: 9. Germline assignment: CDR1 DFQATT and CDR2 SNEGSKA (reference sequence). This CDR3 reads CSARIGQGARLFF. DNA of the CDR3: TGCAGTGCTAGAATCGGGCAGGGGGCACGACTGTTTTTT.

The rearrangement links TRBV12-3 or TRBV12-4 to TRBJ2-5; D is tentatively TRBD1 or TRBD2 (5 bases each). The CDR3 is 15 residues long. V was clipped by 7 bases and J by 6 bases, with 21 bases between them. The CDR3 bases are TGTGCCAGCACCAAAAGGGACGTCCCCTGGAAGACCCAGTACTTC. Translation gives CASTKRDVPWKTQYF.